Below are 9 T cell receptor beta chains sequenced from a single sample in a study of CD8 T cells in ankylosing spondylitis. Study-wide findings and caveats: There was a TCR beta motif, made of several highly homologous variants, that appeared characteristic of ankylosing spondylitis blood.

The antigens for these receptors are not known. MiXCR was run by TCRdb on the 5' RACE reads, yielding one entry per CDR3 protein. The sample yields about 220,000 distinct CDR3 sequences, roughly 18% seen once. The sample comprised blood, either unsorted or a sorted T cell fraction (not recorded which). These receptors originate from a male donor with ankylosing spondylitis.

The chain joins TRBV5-1 to TRBJ1-2, with D perhaps matching TRBD1 (5 bases). V lost 4 bases and J 1 base, leaving 17 bases between the germline ends. Germline CDR1 is SGHRS and CDR2 is YFSETQ. The CDR3 runs 16 residues. For the CDR3, the DNA is TGCGCCAGCAGCCCCTTCTGGCAGGGAGGTAACTATGGCTACACCTTC. It is translated as CASSPFWQGGNYGYTF.

The rearrangement joins TRBV6-2 or TRBV6-3 to TRBJ1-5; a possible D gene is TRBD1 (5 bases). Germline values: CDR1 MNHEY, CDR2 SVGEGT. The V end was cut by 2 bases, the J end by 3 bases, with 11 bases between. This CDR3 is 15 amino acids long. This CDR3 is CASSYPGRDNQPQHF. CDR3 bases: TGTGCCAGCAGTTACCCGGGACGGGACAATCAGCCCCAGCATTTT.

J is TRBJ2-7 and V is TRBV7-9, with 10 positions matching TRBD2. V dropped 5 bases and J dropped 2; count of bases not matched to a gene: 6. The CDR3 spans 15 residues. Per the germline V gene, CDR1 is SEHNR and CDR2 is FQNEAQ (reference sequence). The CDR3 loop is CASSPTSGATYEQYF. The CDR3 coding sequence is TGTGCCAGCAGCCCAACTAGCGGGGCTACCTACGAGCAGTACTTC.

This clonotype was counted between two and nine times. The V gene is TRBV4-1, the J gene TRBJ2-7, with 10 bases lining up with TRBD1. This CDR3 comprises 18 residues. Losses at the gene ends were 5 bases for V and 3 bases for J; bases not matched to a gene: 16. Germline assignment: CDR1 MGHRA and CDR2 YSYEKL. CDR3 loop: CASSSRQTGTGESYEQYF. The CDR3 region has the DNA TGCGCCAGCAGCTCTCGACAAACCGGGACAGGGGAGAGCTACGAGCAGTACTTC.

This clonotype was observed many times. The chain is built from TRBV12-3 or TRBV12-4 and TRBJ2-2, with a weak D call TRBD1 (5 bases). The CDR3 spans 17 residues. Trimming shortened V by 1 base and J by 4 bases, and 16 bases separated the two germline ends. The CDR3 DNA reads TGTGCCAGCAGTTTAGGTTCCGGCAGGGCGGTCACCGGGGAGCTGTTTTTT. Residues: CASSLGSGRAVTGELFF.

This clonotype was picked up many times. This chain uses TRBV5-1 with TRBJ2-7; 8 bases fit TRBD1. V trimming: 2 bases; J trimming: 6 bases; junction bases outside the gene matches: 1. From germline, CDR1 is SGHRS and CDR2 YFSETQ. This CDR3 has 12 residues. As DNA, the CDR3 is TGCGCCAGCAGCTTCAGGGGGCTCGAGCAGTACTTC. Residues: CASSFRGLEQYF.

This clonotype was picked up a small number of times. CDR3 in amino acids: CASSPGGKSTEAFF. In nucleotides, the CDR3 is TGCGCCAGCAGCCCCGGGGGAAAGTCTACTGAAGCTTTCTTT. This sequence joins TRBV5-1 and TRBJ1-1; a possible D gene is TRBD1 (5 bases). The germline gives CDR1 SGHRS, CDR2 YFSETQ. V lost 4 bases, J lost 5 bases, and 15 bases lay in between. The CDR3 is 14 amino acids.

This clonotype was observed a few times. In nucleotides, the CDR3 is TGTGCCAGCAGTTATTGGGACTCCGGCGGGACCCAGTACTTC. Protein sequence: CASSYWDSGGTQYF. The chain recombines TRBV6-5 with TRBJ2-5; a weak D match, TRBD2 (6 bases). Germline V CDR1 and CDR2: MNHEY, SVGAGI. This CDR3 is built from 14 residues. The V end lost 3 bases, the J end lost 7 bases, and 15 bases lay between the germline ends.

This clonotype was found a few times. The genes are TRBV20-1 and TRBJ1-5; D not resolved. CDR1 DFQATT and CDR2 SNEGSKA come from the germline V gene (reference sequence). The CDR3 sequence is 13 residues long. V was pared by 1 base and J by 9 bases, with 13 bases between. As DNA, the CDR3 is TGCAGTGCTAGAGGGCCGACGATGTGGCCCCAGCATTTT. Translating gives CSARGPTMWPQHF.